This T cell receptor (beta chain) was captured by sequencing in a study of cytomegalovirus exposure and HLA in healthy donors (dated by TCRdb to 2015 to 2018). Background for the entire study: In an earlier analysis of approximately 640 of the donors, under 300 Gb of sequence data and some 100 million unique TCR beta sequences from approximately 180 million T cells were reported. About 280 gigabases of sequencing data and around 80 million unique TCR sequences made up an early release that covered some 640 HLA-typed donors. A later analysis re-analyzed previously published TCR beta repertoires from several hundred donors and added high-resolution HLA genotyping to study TCR occurrence patterns. The study aimed to test whether signatures of past pathogen exposure could be identified by cataloging public T cell receptors. A few DR-DQ haplotypes were treated as single units for association and clustering because of strong linkage in the cohort. In an earlier analysis of 500 to 650 of the donors, high-throughput TCR beta sequencing was used to judge whether each TCR beta V gene segment behaved as functional or pseudogenic. To predict cytomegalovirus infection status, the study brought together high-throughput TCR immunosequencing, statistical association of individual TCRs with disease status, and machine learning. HLA typing included class I and class II loci at four-digit resolution. Donor age, sex, ethnicity and CMV serostatus were collected together with the repertoire data. The study used immunosequencing to profile the T cell repertoires of approximately 640 subjects and linked those repertoires to cytomegalovirus serostatus. Every repertoire in the discovery cohort had been generated on one and the same sequencing platform. Typing coverage varied by locus: roughly 629-630 donors for A, B, C, DRB1 and DQB1; under 550 for DQA1; approximately 610 for DPA1; some 470 for DPB1. Of the 300 to 500 genotyped donors, over 80% were placed in the genetic ancestry cluster associated with self-reported Caucasian donors. Among over 350 genotyped donors of the cohort, an average of around 240,000 unique TCR beta nucleotide sequences were sequenced per donor, about a sixth of them non-productive. The later analysis used no new phenotypic data to find candidate immune exposures, relying instead on TCR beta sequences and their occurrence across donors. A later genetic analysis used genome-wide SNP genotypes for about 55% of the 666 donors, treating that subset as a discovery cohort. A separate validation cohort of some 130 different subjects was used in addition to the roughly 700-subject first cohort.

The library was obtained by the immunoSEQ multiplex PCR assay. The multiplex PCR relied on a mix of 60 forward primers for TCR Vbeta segments and 13 reverse primers for TCR Jbeta segments. Amplification of the CDR3 region of rearranged TCR beta genes was performed with a multiplex PCR assay on genomic DNA. On the Illumina HiSeq System, the amplified TCR beta libraries were sequenced as 87-base-pair reads. In the original analysis: In a later analysis, some 80 million unique TCR beta chains were counted across the approximately 620 repertoires, and roughly 9.9 million of these chains were shared by at least two donors. Raw reads were error-corrected and collapsed into unique sequences by a nearest-neighbor algorithm in which closely related sequences were merged to remove PCR and sequencing errors. To assign V, D and J gene segments, CDR3 sequences were aligned to IMGT reference sequences. Each retained sequence needed at least a six-nucleotide match to both a V gene segment and a J gene segment. A rearrangement was called productive if the CDR3 had no stop codons and remained in frame with V and J, and every other rearrangement was called non-productive. Following IMGT convention, CDR3 was defined as the stretch from the second conserved V-encoded cysteine up to the conserved J-encoded phenylalanine. Sequences without an unambiguous match to a single V gene segment were excluded from the earlier analysis of several hundred of the donors. In an earlier analysis of approximately 610 of the donors, V segments were called functional above 56.7% productive rearrangements and were called segregating when the between-donor standard deviation exceeded 5%. A statistical classification framework was built to diagnose cytomegalovirus status from the catalog of TCR beta chain sequences. V and J gene assignment, in a later analysis, came from comparing TCR nucleotide sequences with IMGT/GENE-DB human TR gene sequences. In a later analysis, CDR3 sequences and most-parsimonious VDJ recombination scenarios were assigned using the TCRdist pipeline. In a later analysis, each TCR beta chain was defined by its CDR3 amino acid sequence together with its V-gene family, and reads lacking a unique V-gene family were excluded. A later analysis removed several hundred highly shared, low-generation-probability nucleotide sequences to deal with suspected cross-contamination and a sequencing artifact. A later analysis calculated a clonal expansion index for each public chain from normalized within-repertoire ranks of inferred template counts. Generation probabilities in a later analysis came from a VDJ recombination model fitted to out-of-frame rearrangements, and those results were checked against IGoR. In a later analysis, TCR-TCR, TCR-HLA and TCR-CMV co-occurrence was scored with hypergeometric tests, and a repertoire-size bias correction was applied to TCR pairs. False discovery rates were estimated in a later analysis by permuting HLA or CMV assignments 20 times. In a later analysis, co-occurring TCRs were grouped using DBSCAN, with TCRdist sequence similarity added in when clustering inside HLA-allele-positive subsets. Repertoires with fewer than 30,000 or more than 120,000 public chains were left out of co-occurrence clustering, as were five repertoires with anomalous nucleotide sharing. TCRdb mirrors the immuneACCESS table, restricted to in-frame sequences. Some clones are absent from its copies; in checked studies, under half trace to an unresolved V gene, and the reason for the others is unknown. That table supplies the V and J calls and clone size; D and trimming were determined from the DNA. Recorded for this sample are under 200,000 clones; over 75% of them occurred a single time. The ten most abundant clones make up 2.5% to 3.5% of the sample.

The paper as a whole reports these results and caveats: In a later analysis, most CMV-associated TCR beta chains were found to appear HLA-restricted, with HLA associations seemingly driven largely by CMV exposure. Immune exposure information for the cohort was limited to CMV serostatus. Linkage disequilibrium might explain the correlated functional status among segregating V segments, but an unknown experimental factor could not be ruled out. The classifier was reported to diagnose cytomegalovirus status with high specificity and sensitivity in both the original and validation cohorts. In a later genetic analysis, a missense DCLRE1C variant was associated with V-gene and J-gene trimming of TCR beta chains, and the association was replicated in an independent cohort. An earlier analysis of 587 of the donors showed that most TCR beta V segments appeared in productive rearrangements either about 90% or about 30% of the time, which broadly matched IMGT annotations. In a later analysis, HLA-associated TCR beta chains showed more clonal expansion and lower generation probabilities than non-associated chains that were equally common. The earlier analysis of 587 of the donors excluded roughly 17 rarely observed V segments, including chromosome 9 orphons, because counts were too low. A later genetic analysis reported fewer N-insertions in productive TCRs among donors in an Asian-associated ancestry cluster than the roughly 700-donor mean. At a false discovery rate of 0.05, a later analysis linked 15,000 to 20,000 TCR beta sequences to specific HLA alleles. HLA typing was unavailable for some donors at each locus, so association tests used only the typed subset. When HLA alleles, especially DR and DQ, strongly co-occurred, TCR associations were difficult to assign to individual alleles. In a later analysis, several top co-occurrence clusters were reported to appear linked to parvovirus B19, influenza, CMV and Epstein-Barr virus. A further reported finding was that TCR beta sequences accurately predicted the HLA-A and HLA-B alleles for most subjects in the first cohort. The presence/absence analyses assumed that sequencing depth was roughly uniform across donors, and that assumption may not be true. The 87-base-pair reads could not distinguish some IMGT-functional V segments, including TRBV6-2 and TRBV6-3, so those segments were excluded. In vitro tests confirmed that a few of the cytomegalovirus-associated TCR beta chains recognize cytomegalovirus antigens. While some public TCRs were present in many individuals, most TCR sequences turned up only very rarely across donors. A group of highly shared sequence variants was considered likely to be a technical artifact of the sequencing pipeline. In a later analysis, TCR association rates were found to vary across HLA loci, with the most associated TCRs seen for DRB1 alleles and the fewest for HLA-C alleles. Only TCR beta chains were sequenced in this cohort, and the absence of alpha or paired-chain data limited detectable features. The authors suggested that the approach could potentially be generalized to other disease states and immunological phenotypes. The study listed 164 TCR beta chains as associated with cytomegalovirus.

V is cut by 2 bases and J by 8 bases, and the space between the germline ends is 9 bases. CDR3 length: 11 amino acids, cysteine to phenylalanine. The retained sequence is limited to the CDR3, 33 bases, with the frame set at the first base. Sequences GTSNPN (CDR1) and SVGIG (CDR2) are obtained from the germline V gene (reference sequence). In total, roughly 670 healthy bone marrow donors made up the cohort. All cohort members were sampled while nominally healthy, although unrecorded immune exposures were likely present. The donor tested CMV seronegative and was one of the 352 seronegative cohort members. A peripheral blood sample was collected from each donor, and TCR beta sequencing was performed on peripheral blood mononuclear cells. The Qiagen DNeasy Blood Extraction Kit was used to extract genomic DNA from the blood cell samples. This clone was seen more than once but under ten times. Its antigen is currently not known. Base qualities are not recorded, but no much larger clone differs from it by a single base.

This chain joins TRBV30 to TRBJ1-2; TRBD1 is possibly the D segment (6 matching bases). What was sequenced was PBMCs. This clonotype was sampled from a female donor in good health and CMV-seronegative. CDR3 protein: CAWSLDRGYTF. The nucleotides are TGTGCCTGGAGTCTCGACAGGGGCTACACCTTC.